These 4 T cell receptor beta chains were sequenced from one sample in a study of blood T cell repertoires in COVID-19 (dated by TCRdb to 2019 to 2021). Receptors were amplified or captured by the immunoSEQ multiplex PCR assay. Sourced from immuneACCESS, this table was stored by TCRdb with only in-frame sequences that have V and J called. A share of the clones is absent; for the studies checked, an unresolved V gene accounts for under half, and the remainder has no known explanation. The sample table lists over 100,000 clones, 84% of them with a count of one. Of the sample, about 7% is held by the ten largest clones. Sequenced sample: peripheral blood. Receptors originate from a woman in her 50s with acute or convalescent COVID-19.

V and J are TRBV30 and TRBJ1-4; tentative D call: TRBD1 (5 bases). Germline lookup yields CDR1 GTSNPN and CDR2 SVGIG (reference sequence). V was shortened by 0 bases and J by 3 bases, with 11 bases between the two germline ends. The CDR3 length is 15 residues. CDR3 amino acids: CAWSVLSGANEKLFF. CDR3 nucleotide sequence: TGTGCCTGGAGTGTATTGTCGGGGGCTAATGAAAAACTGTTTTTT.

The CDR3, as DNA: TGTGCCAGCAGTGAAGACGCGGGGAATCGTGACACCATATATTTT. Its translation: CASSEDAGNRDTIYF. V gene TRBV6-1 combines with J gene TRBJ1-3; D is uncertain. Trimming stripped 1 base from V and 8 bases from J, with 15 bases between. The germline gives CDR1 MNHNS, CDR2 SASEGT. This CDR3 has 15 residues.

DNA for the CDR3: TGTGCCAGCAGTTACGGGCCAGGGGGCGATGAAGCTTTCTTT. As protein: CASSYGPGGDEAFF. The chain has TRBV6-5 and TRBJ1-1, with TRBD1 matching 8 bases. Germline V CDR1 and CDR2: MNHEY, SVGAGI. The CDR3 totals 14 residues. The V gene end was trimmed by 2 bases and the J gene end by 7 bases; junction bases not matched to a gene: 6.

This chain uses TRBV6-5 with TRBJ1-1; the match to TRBD1 covers 7 bases. J gave up 2 bases and V 10 bases, and 10 bases lay outside the gene matches. This CDR3 is 14 amino acids long. Germline V gene lookup returns CDR1 MNHEY and CDR2 SVGAGI. The CDR3 spells CATSHRDRNTEAFF. For the CDR3, the DNA is TGTGCCACCTCTCACCGGGACAGAAACACTGAAGCTTTCTTT.